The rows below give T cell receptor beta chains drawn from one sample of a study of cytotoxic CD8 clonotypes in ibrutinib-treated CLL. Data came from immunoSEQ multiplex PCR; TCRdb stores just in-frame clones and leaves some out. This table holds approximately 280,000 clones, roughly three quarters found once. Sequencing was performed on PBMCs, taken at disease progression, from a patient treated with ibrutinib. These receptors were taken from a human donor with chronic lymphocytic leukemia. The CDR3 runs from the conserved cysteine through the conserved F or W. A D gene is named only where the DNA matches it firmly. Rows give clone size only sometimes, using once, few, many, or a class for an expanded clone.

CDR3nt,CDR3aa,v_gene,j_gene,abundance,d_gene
TGTGCCAGCAGCTTACAAACAGGGGGGTTCATGAACACTGAAGCTTTCTTT,CASSLQTGGFMNTEAFF,TRBV7-9,TRBJ1-1,.,TRBD1
TGTGCCAGCAGTCCAAGACAGGGTTTGGGGAGCACTGAAGCTTTCTTT,CASSPRQGLGSTEAFF,TRBV28,TRBJ1-1,.,TRBD1
TGCAGCGTTGAAGAGGGGATAACAGGGGGATACGAGCAGTACTTC,CSVEEGITGGYEQYF,TRBV29-1,TRBJ2-7,.,TRBD1
TGTGCCAGCTCGCCGAGCCAAGGTGTTTTAAAACTGTTTTTT,CASSPSQGVLKLFF,TRBV18,TRBJ1-4,.,.
TGTGCCAGTAGTATAGGTGGGACGTACTTCTTC,CASSIGGTYFF,TRBV19,TRBJ1-2,.,.
TGCAGCGTCTTGACTAGCGTAAGCGCGAACACCGGGGAGCTGTTTTTT,CSVLTSVSANTGELFF,TRBV29-1,TRBJ2-2,.,TRBD2
TGTGCTAGTGGTTTGAGCCTCTCCTATCGGGGGGGACAAGAGACCCAGTACTTC,CASGLSLSYRGGQETQYF,TRBV12-5,TRBJ2-5,.,TRBD2
TGTGCCACCAGCACCTGGGCGTACGGAGGCAATCAGCCCCAGCATTTT,CATSTWAYGGNQPQHF,TRBV15,TRBJ1-5,once,.
TGTGCCAGCAGTTTAGTCGCTTTCAATGAGCAGTTCTTC,CASSLVAFNEQFF,TRBV27,TRBJ2-1,.,.
TGTGCCATCAGGGCAGACTTGACTGGAAACACCATATATTTT,CAIRADLTGNTIYF,TRBV10-3,TRBJ1-3,.,.
TGTGCCAGCAGTTTAAGGGGGATTAACTATGGCTACACCTTC,CASSLRGINYGYTF,TRBV28,TRBJ1-2,once,.
TGCGCCAGCAGTGAGTCGAGAGGGGGGCTAGGCACCGGGGAGCTGTTTTTT,CASSESRGGLGTGELFF,TRBV10-1,TRBJ2-2,.,.
TGCGCCAGCAGCTTGGAGCCGGGACTATATGGCTACACCTTC,CASSLEPGLYGYTF,TRBV5-1,TRBJ1-2,.,.
TGCGCCAGCAGCCGCAACAGGGGGCTCTATGGCTACACCTTC,CASSRNRGLYGYTF,TRBV4-3,TRBJ1-2,.,TRBD1
TGTGCCAGCAGTGAGAGTGACAGGGAGTATGGCTACACCTTC,CASSESDREYGYTF,TRBV2,TRBJ1-2,few,TRBD1
TGCGCCAGCAGCCCAGGGGATTCCTATGGCTACACCTTC,CASSPGDSYGYTF,TRBV5-1,TRBJ1-2,.,.
TGTGCCAGCAGCGCCGAACCTTACAATGAGCAGTTCTTC,CASSAEPYNEQFF,TRBV11-2,TRBJ2-1,.,.
TGTGCCATCAGTCCGACGCGACAGGGGGACAATGAGCAGTTCTTC,CAISPTRQGDNEQFF,TRBV10-3,TRBJ2-1,.,TRBD1
TGTGCCAGCAGCTTCCCGGGGGAGACCCAGTACTTC,CASSFPGETQYF,TRBV7-3,TRBJ2-5,.,.
TGTGCCAGTAGTATAGACACTGCAACTAATGAAAAACTGTTTTTT,CASSIDTATNEKLFF,TRBV19,TRBJ1-4,.,.
TGCAGCGTTGAAGATCGGGCATCCTACGAGCAGTACTTC,CSVEDRASYEQYF,TRBV29-1,TRBJ2-7,.,.
TGTGCCAGCAGCCTCGACAGGGAGGGTTCGAACACCGGGGAGCTGTTTTTT,CASSLDREGSNTGELFF,TRBV5-4,TRBJ2-2,.,.
TGTGCCAGCAGCCGCCCGGCTCAAGAGACCCAGTACTTC,CASSRPAQETQYF,TRBV25-1,TRBJ2-5,once,.
TGCGCCAGCAGTCAATCGGAGCGGGAAGGGCACTTC,CASSQSEREGHF,TRBV23-1,TRBJ2-5,.,TRBD2
TGCGCCAGCAGATGGGAGCGGGGAAGCTATGGCTACACCTTC,CASRWERGSYGYTF,TRBV5-1,TRBJ1-2,.,.
TGCGCCAGCAGTGGCCCCGAGGGTAGCTCCTACGAGCAGTACTTC,CASSGPEGSSYEQYF,TRBV10-2,TRBJ2-7,.,.
TGCAGCGTTAGCACATTCACTAACTATGGCTACACCTTC,CSVSTFTNYGYTF,TRBV29-1,TRBJ1-2,.,.
TGTGCCAGCTCACCAGGCCAGACCGATTACTATGGCTACACCTTC,CASSPGQTDYYGYTF,TRBV18,TRBJ1-2,.,.
TGTGCCAGCAGTTACTCGATGAACTGGCAAGAGACCCAGTACTTC,CASSYSMNWQETQYF,TRBV6-5,TRBJ2-5,.,.
TGTGCCAGCAGCTTAACAACGGGACAAAACTATGGCTACACCTTC,CASSLTTGQNYGYTF,TRBV5-4,TRBJ1-2,.,.
TGCGCCAGCAGCCTCCACAGAGGGCAGACCCAGTACTTC,CASSLHRGQTQYF,TRBV5-1,TRBJ2-5,.,.
TGTGCCAGCAGCCATTTTGGAAGCTATGCGGGAGGGCCGGGAGATACGCAGTATTTT,CASSHFGSYAGGPGDTQYF,TRBV14,TRBJ2-3,.,TRBD2
TGCGCCAGCAGTAGACCGGGACAGGGAAAAGGCGACGGGGAGCTGTTTTTT,CASSRPGQGKGDGELFF,TRBV10-2,TRBJ2-2,.,TRBD1
TGTGCCAGCAGTGGCGGCAGGGGGAATCAGCCCCAGCATTTT,CASSGGRGNQPQHF,TRBV2,TRBJ1-5,.,TRBD1
TGTGCCAGCAGCTTTTGGGGTTTAGGCAATCAGCCCCAGCATTTT,CASSFWGLGNQPQHF,TRBV5-6,TRBJ1-5,.,.
TGTGCCAGCAGCGAGCCAGGGGTGGGTTCACCCCTCCACTTT,CASSEPGVGSPLHF,TRBV7-6,TRBJ1-6,few,.
TGTGCCAGCAGCTCAGCACCGGGACTCTACAATGAGCAGTTCTTC,CASSSAPGLYNEQFF,TRBV7-3,TRBJ2-1,once,.
TGTGCCAGCAGCTTGGGGACAGGGGAAGAGACCCAGTACTTC,CASSLGTGEETQYF,TRBV5-4,TRBJ2-5,few,TRBD1
TGTGCCGCTGGCCAGGGCTACGAGCAGTACTTC,CAAGQGYEQYF,TRBV10-3,TRBJ2-7,.,.
TGTGCCAGCAGCTTGTTCGCAGGAGCCGCGAACACCGGGGAGCTGTTTTTT,CASSLFAGAANTGELFF,TRBV5-6,TRBJ2-2,few,.
TGCAGCGTCGTGACAGGGGTACTCCACGAGCAGTACTTC,CSVVTGVLHEQYF,TRBV29-1,TRBJ2-7,.,TRBD1
TGTGCCAGCAGCTTAGGGGACAGGGATCAAGAGACCCAGTACTTC,CASSLGDRDQETQYF,TRBV7-9,TRBJ2-5,.,TRBD1
TGCAGTGCTCTCCAAGAGACCCAGTACTTC,CSALQETQYF,TRBV20-1,TRBJ2-5,.,.
TGTGCCAGCAGGGGGGGTCCGAACACCGGGGAGCTGTTTTTT,CASRGGPNTGELFF,TRBV6-1,TRBJ2-2,.,.
TGCAGCGCTTACCCATTGGGAGGGGTCAACGCTGAAGCTTTCTTT,CSAYPLGGVNAEAFF,TRBV29-1,TRBJ1-1,.,.
TGTGCCACCAGCAGAGATGAAGATACGCAGTATTTT,CATSRDEDTQYF,TRBV15,TRBJ2-3,.,.
TGTGCCAGCAGTCCTCTCCGGACTAGCGGGAGACCTTACAATGAGCAGTTCTTC,CASSPLRTSGRPYNEQFF,TRBV27,TRBJ2-1,.,TRBD2
TGTGCCATCAGGAGTGAGGGGCTGGCAGATACGCAGTATTTT,CAIRSEGLADTQYF,TRBV10-3,TRBJ2-3,once,.
TGTGCCAGCAGCTTGAGCGGGAGCCTTGGCGAGCAGTACTTC,CASSLSGSLGEQYF,TRBV7-8,TRBJ2-7,.,TRBD2
TGCGCCAGCAGCTTCGGCAACTCTGGAAACACCATATATTTT,CASSFGNSGNTIYF,TRBV5-1,TRBJ1-3,.,.
TGTGCCAGCTCACCAGATCCAACTGAAGCTTTCTTT,CASSPDPTEAFF,TRBV18,TRBJ1-1,.,.
TGCAGCGTTGCGGCGACAGGGGACAATCAGCCCCAGCATTTT,CSVAATGDNQPQHF,TRBV29-1,TRBJ1-5,.,TRBD1